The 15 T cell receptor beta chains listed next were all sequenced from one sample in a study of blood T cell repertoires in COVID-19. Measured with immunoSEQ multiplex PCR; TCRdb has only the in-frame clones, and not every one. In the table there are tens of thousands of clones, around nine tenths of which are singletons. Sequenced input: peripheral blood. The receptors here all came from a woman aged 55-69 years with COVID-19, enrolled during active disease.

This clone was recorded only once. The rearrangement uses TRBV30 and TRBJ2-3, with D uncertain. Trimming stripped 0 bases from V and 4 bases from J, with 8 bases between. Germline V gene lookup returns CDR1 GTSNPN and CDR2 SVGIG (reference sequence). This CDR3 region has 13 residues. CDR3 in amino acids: CAWSVGNADTQYF. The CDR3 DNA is TGTGCCTGGAGTGTTGGCAACGCAGATACGCAGTATTTT.

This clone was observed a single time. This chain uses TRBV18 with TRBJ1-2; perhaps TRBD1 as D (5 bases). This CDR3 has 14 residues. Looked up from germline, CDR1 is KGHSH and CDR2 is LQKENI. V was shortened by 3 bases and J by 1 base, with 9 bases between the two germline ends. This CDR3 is CASSPSRDNYGYTF. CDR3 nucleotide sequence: TGTGCCAGCTCACCTTCCAGGGATAACTATGGCTACACCTTC.

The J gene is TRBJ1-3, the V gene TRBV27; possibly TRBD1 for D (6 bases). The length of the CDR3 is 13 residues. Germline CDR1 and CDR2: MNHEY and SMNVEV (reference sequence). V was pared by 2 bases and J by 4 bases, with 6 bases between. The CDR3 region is CASSLQGGNTIYF. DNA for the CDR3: TGTGCCAGCAGTTTACAGGGGGGAAACACCATATATTTT.

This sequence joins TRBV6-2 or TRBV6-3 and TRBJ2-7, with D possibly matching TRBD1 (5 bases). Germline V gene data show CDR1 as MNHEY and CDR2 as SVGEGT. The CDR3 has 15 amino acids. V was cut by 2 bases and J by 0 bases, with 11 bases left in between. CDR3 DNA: TGTGCCAGCAGTTACGGAATGCAGGGCTCCTACGAGCAGTACTTC. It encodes CASSYGMQGSYEQYF.

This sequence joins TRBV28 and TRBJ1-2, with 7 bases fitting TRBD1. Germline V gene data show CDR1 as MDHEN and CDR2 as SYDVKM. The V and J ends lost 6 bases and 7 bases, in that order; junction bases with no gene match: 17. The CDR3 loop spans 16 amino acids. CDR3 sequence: CASRVPTGADLSGYTF. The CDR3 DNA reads TGTGCCAGCAGAGTTCCAACAGGGGCTGACCTATCTGGCTACACCTTC.

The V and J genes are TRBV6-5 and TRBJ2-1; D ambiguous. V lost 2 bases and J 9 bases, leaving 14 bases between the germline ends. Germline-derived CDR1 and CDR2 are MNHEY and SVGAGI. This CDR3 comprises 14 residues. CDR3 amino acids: CASSYGGIEGEQFF. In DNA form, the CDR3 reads TGTGCCAGCAGTTACGGCGGTATTGAAGGTGAGCAGTTCTTC.

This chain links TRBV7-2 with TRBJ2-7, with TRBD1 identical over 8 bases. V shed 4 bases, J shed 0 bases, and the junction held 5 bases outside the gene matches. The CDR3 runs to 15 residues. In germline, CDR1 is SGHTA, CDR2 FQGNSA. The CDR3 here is CASSSAGGPSYEQYF. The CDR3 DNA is TGTGCCAGCAGCTCAGCAGGGGGCCCCTCCTACGAGCAGTACTTC.

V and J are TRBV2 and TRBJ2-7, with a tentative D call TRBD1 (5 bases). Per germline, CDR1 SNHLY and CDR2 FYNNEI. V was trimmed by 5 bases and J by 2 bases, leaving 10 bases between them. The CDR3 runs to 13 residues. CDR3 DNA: TGTGCCAGCAGTAGGACACCCCCCTACGAGCAGTACTTC. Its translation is CASSRTPPYEQYF.

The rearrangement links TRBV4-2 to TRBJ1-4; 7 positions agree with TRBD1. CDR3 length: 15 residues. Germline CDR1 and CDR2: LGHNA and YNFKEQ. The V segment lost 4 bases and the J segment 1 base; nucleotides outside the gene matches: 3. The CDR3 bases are TGTGCCAGCAGCCTACGGACAGGAACTAATGAAAAACTGTTTTTT. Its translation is CASSLRTGTNEKLFF.

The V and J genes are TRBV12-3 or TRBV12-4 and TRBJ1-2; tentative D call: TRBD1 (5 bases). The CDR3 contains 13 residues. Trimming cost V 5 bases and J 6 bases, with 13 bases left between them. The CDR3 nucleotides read TGTGCCAGCAGTCCCGGACACGGACATGGCTACACCTTC. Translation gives CASSPGHGHGYTF.

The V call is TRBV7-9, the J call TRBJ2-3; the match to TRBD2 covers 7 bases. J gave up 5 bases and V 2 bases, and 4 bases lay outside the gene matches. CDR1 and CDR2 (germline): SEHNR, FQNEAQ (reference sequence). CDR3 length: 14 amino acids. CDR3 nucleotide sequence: TGTGCCAGCAGCTTAACCCGGGGGGAAGATACGCAGTATTTT. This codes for CASSLTRGEDTQYF.

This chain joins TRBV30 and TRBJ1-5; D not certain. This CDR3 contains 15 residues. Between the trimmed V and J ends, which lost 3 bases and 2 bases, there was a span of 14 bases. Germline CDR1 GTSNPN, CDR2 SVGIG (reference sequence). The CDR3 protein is CAWSLGMGGNQPQHF. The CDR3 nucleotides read TGTGCCTGGAGCTTAGGGATGGGAGGCAATCAGCCCCAGCATTTT.

The CDR3 loop reads CASSGTGSYEQYF. The DNA of the CDR3 is TGTGCCAGTAGTGGGACAGGGTCTTACGAGCAGTACTTC. The chain uses TRBV19 and TRBJ2-7; the match to TRBD1 covers 9 bases. Germline V gene lookup returns CDR1 LNHDA and CDR2 SQIVND (reference sequence). The CDR3 sequence is 13 residues long. Trimming at V came to 5 bases and at J to 4 bases, leaving 3 bases not matched to a gene.

The CDR3 sequence is CASSFGGALGYTF. CDR3 DNA sequence: TGCGCCAGCAGCTTCGGGGGGGCGCTGGGCTACACCTTC. The V gene is TRBV5-1, the J gene TRBJ1-2, with D possibly matching TRBD1 (6 bases). The CDR3 extends over 13 amino acids. V was trimmed by 2 bases and J by 8 bases, leaving 13 bases between them. The germline V gene encodes CDR1 SGHRS and CDR2 YFSETQ.

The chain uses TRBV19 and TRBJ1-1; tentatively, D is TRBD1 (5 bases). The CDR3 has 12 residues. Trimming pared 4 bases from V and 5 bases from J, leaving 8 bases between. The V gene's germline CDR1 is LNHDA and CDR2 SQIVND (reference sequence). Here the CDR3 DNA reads TGTGCCAGTAGTACAGGGCGGACTGAAGCTTTCTTT. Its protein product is CASSTGRTEAFF.